A selection of T cell receptor beta chains follows, all from one sample in a study of siplizumab effects on memory and regulatory T cells. Clones were read by immunoSEQ multiplex PCR, and TCRdb kept only the in-frame ones, dropping some. Here the sample spans about 100,000 clones, over 90% being singletons. The specimen was non-Treg CD4+ T cells sorted from blood. These receptors were obtained from a human donor in good health. CDR3s include the opening cysteine and the closing phenylalanine or tryptophan. A D gene is named only where the DNA matches it firmly. Part of the rows lack a size; the others show once, few, many or a class for expanded clones.

clone size	V gene	D gene	J gene	CDR3 protein	CDR3 DNA
.	TRBV7-3	.	TRBJ2-7	CASSLAQGIGEQYF	TGTGCCAGCAGCTTAGCCCAGGGGATAGGCGAGCAGTACTTC
.	TRBV7-8	TRBD1	TRBJ2-7	CASSLRGPGQGPHEQYF	TGTGCCAGCAGCTTAAGGGGTCCGGGACAGGGGCCACACGAGCAGTACTTC
.	TRBV19	TRBD1	TRBJ2-6	CASSIPRQGSGANVLTF	TGTGCCAGTAGTATCCCAAGACAGGGGTCTGGGGCCAACGTCCTGACTTTC
once	TRBV19	.	TRBJ2-4	CASSFGRGNIQYF	TGTGCCAGTAGTTTTGGGCGGGGCAACATTCAGTACTTC
.	TRBV14	TRBD2	TRBJ2-7	CASSLAGAYEQYF	TGTGCCAGCAGCCTTGCGGGGGCCTACGAGCAGTACTTC
.	TRBV18	.	TRBJ2-2	CASSPRWQGKDTGELFF	TGTGCCAGCTCACCCCGGTGGCAGGGGAAGGACACCGGGGAGCTGTTTTTT
.	TRBV19	.	TRBJ1-1	CASKYATGNTEAFF	TGTGCCAGTAAGTACGCGACAGGGAACACTGAAGCTTTCTTT
.	TRBV14	.	TRBJ2-3	CASSQQGAGADTQYF	TGTGCCAGCAGCCAACAGGGGGCGGGAGCAGATACGCAGTATTTT
.	TRBV19	.	TRBJ1-1	CASSKNTEAFF	TGTGCCAGTAGTAAGAACACTGAAGCTTTCTTT
.	TRBV7-9	TRBD1	TRBJ1-1	CASSLAGGTGEAFF	TGTGCCAGCAGCTTAGCCGGGGGGACAGGTGAAGCTTTCTTT
few	TRBV7-3	.	TRBJ1-1	CASSLQGQGTEAFF	TGTGCCAGCAGCTTACAGGGGCAAGGTACTGAAGCTTTCTTT
.	TRBV4-2	TRBD2	TRBJ2-5	CASSHRAGEGETQYF	TGTGCCAGCAGCCACCGGGCGGGAGAGGGGGAGACCCAGTACTTC
.	TRBV21-1	.	TRBJ2-5	CASSKVELGQGQETQYF	TGTGCCAGCAGCAAAGTAGAGCTGGGACAGGGCCAAGAGACCCAGTACTTC
.	TRBV6-6	.	TRBJ2-7	CASSSPSRTYEQYF	TGTGCCAGCAGCTCTCCTAGCAGAACATACGAGCAGTACTTC
.	TRBV5-4	TRBD1	TRBJ2-1	CASSVGQGTYNEQFF	TGTGCCAGCAGCGTGGGACAGGGGACCTACAATGAGCAGTTCTTC
.	TRBV10-1	TRBD1	TRBJ2-7	CASTEPGQGQYEQYF	TGCGCCAGCACCGAACCGGGACAGGGTCAGTACGAGCAGTACTTC
.	TRBV7-2	TRBD2	TRBJ2-3	CASSIVGEGRGDTQYF	TGTGCCAGCAGTATAGTGGGGGAGGGGAGGGGTGATACGCAGTATTTT
.	TRBV5-5	.	TRBJ1-1	CASSPQPNTEAFF	TGTGCCAGCAGCCCCCAGCCGAACACTGAAGCTTTCTTT
.	TRBV19	.	TRBJ1-2	CASRQAPWYGYTF	TGTGCCAGTAGACAGGCGCCGTGGTATGGCTACACCTTC
.	TRBV6-5	.	TRBJ2-7	CASVYERPGEQYF	TGTGCCAGCGTGTATGAGCGGCCCGGCGAGCAGTACTTC
.	TRBV6-1	.	TRBJ1-1	CASSEAGGARAEAFF	TGTGCCAGCAGTGAAGCTGGAGGGGCTAGGGCTGAAGCTTTCTTT
once	TRBV5-1	.	TRBJ2-5	CASSLTGKREETQYF	TGCGCCAGCAGCTTGACAGGGAAGCGCGAAGAGACCCAGTACTTC
.	TRBV6-5	TRBD2	TRBJ2-5	CASSPTSGIGTQYF	TGTGCCAGCAGTCCCACGAGCGGGATAGGTACCCAGTACTTC
.	TRBV6-6	.	TRBJ1-4	CASRQSNNEKLFF	TGTGCCAGCAGACAGAGCAACAATGAAAAACTGTTTTTT
.	TRBV2	.	TRBJ1-2	CASSAMTASPNYGYTF	TGTGCCAGCAGTGCGATGACAGCCTCTCCTAACTATGGCTACACCTTC
.	TRBV4-2	.	TRBJ2-7	CASSQMTGPFAEQYF	TGTGCCAGCAGCCAGATGACAGGACCCTTTGCCGAGCAGTACTTC
.	TRBV4-2	TRBD1	TRBJ2-1	CASSQPDNRGKFF	TGTGCCAGCAGCCAGCCCGACAACAGGGGGAAGTTCTTC
.	TRBV19	TRBD1	TRBJ2-2	CASSRADRVWGELFF	TGTGCCAGTAGTAGAGCGGACAGGGTCTGGGGGGAGCTGTTTTTT
.	TRBV28	.	TRBJ1-2	CASSLIWQGRLRIYGYTF	TGTGCCAGCAGTTTAATCTGGCAGGGGCGCCTCCGGATCTATGGCTACACCTTC
.	TRBV4-1	.	TRBJ2-3	CASSQDLASWGDTQYF	TGCGCCAGCAGCCAAGATCTGGCTAGTTGGGGGGATACGCAGTATTTT
.	TRBV7-2	.	TRBJ1-5	CASSVLLDSNQPQHF	TGTGCCAGCAGCGTACTTTTAGATAGCAATCAGCCCCAGCATTTT
.	TRBV2	TRBD1	TRBJ2-7	CASSWGQTLDYEQYF	TGTGCCAGCAGTTGGGGACAGACCCTCGACTACGAGCAGTACTTC
.	TRBV4-1	.	TRBJ1-2	CASSWDTDYGYTF	TGCGCCAGCAGCTGGGACACTGACTATGGCTACACCTTC
.	TRBV19	TRBD1	TRBJ1-2	CASSIVSWDREYDYGYTF	TGTGCCAGTAGTATCGTCTCTTGGGACAGGGAATACGACTATGGCTACACCTTC
.	TRBV7-9	TRBD1	TRBJ2-3	CASPPDRGTTSTDTQYF	TGTGCCAGCCCCCCGGACAGGGGAACAACGAGCACAGATACGCAGTATTTT
.	TRBV28	.	TRBJ2-7	CASSPLSTALSSYEQYF	TGTGCCAGCAGTCCCCTTTCGACGGCCCTCAGCTCCTACGAGCAGTACTTC
.	TRBV7-7	TRBD2	TRBJ2-3	CASSLGGRAGTDTQYF	TGTGCTAGCAGCTTAGGAGGGAGGGCCGGCACAGATACGCAGTATTTT
.	TRBV7-3	.	TRBJ2-3	CASSLGDRPTDTQYF	TGTGCCAGCAGCTTAGGGGATCGGCCCACAGATACGCAGTATTTT
.	TRBV30	TRBD1	TRBJ2-7	CAWGATGESSYEQYF	TGTGCCTGGGGAGCAACAGGGGAGAGCTCCTACGAGCAGTACTTC
few	TRBV10-3	.	TRBJ1-5	CAISDPREGNQPQHF	TGTGCCATCAGTGACCCCCGGGAAGGGAATCAGCCCCAGCATTTT
.	TRBV7-9	.	TRBJ1-1	CASSLEPLRHREGTEAFF	TGTGCCAGCAGCTTAGAACCTCTGAGGCACAGGGAAGGCACTGAAGCTTTCTTT
.	TRBV19	.	TRBJ1-5	CASSIAGQPQHF	TGTGCCAGTAGTATAGCAGGTCAGCCCCAGCATTTT
once	TRBV6-1	.	TRBJ2-3	CASSKTGDRTDTQYF	TGTGCCAGCAGTAAAACTGGGGATCGCACAGATACGCAGTATTTT
.	TRBV5-1	.	TRBJ2-3	CASSISGSSTDTQYF	TGCGCCAGCAGTATCAGCGGATCTAGCACAGATACGCAGTATTTT
.	TRBV5-1	TRBD1	TRBJ2-2	CASRTGTGVSGELFF	TGCGCCAGCAGAACCGGGACAGGGGTCTCCGGGGAGCTGTTTTTT
.	TRBV15	.	TRBJ2-4	CATSRTSGVTGNIQYF	TGTGCCACCAGCAGAACTTCAGGGGTCACTGGGAACATTCAGTACTTC
.	TRBV28	.	TRBJ2-5	CASSFFGASGETQYF	TGTGCCAGCAGTTTTTTTGGCGCCTCGGGAGAGACCCAGTACTTC
.	TRBV5-1	.	TRBJ1-1	CASSLVVGNTEAFF	TGCGCCAGCAGCTTGGTTGTTGGGAACACTGAAGCTTTCTTT
.	TRBV11-2	TRBD1	TRBJ2-2	CASSTRDRGLLNTGELFF	TGTGCCAGCAGCACCCGGGACAGGGGTTTGTTGAACACCGGGGAGCTGTTTTTT
.	TRBV5-4	.	TRBJ2-3	CASSITGGGAGTDTQYF	TGTGCCAGCAGCATTACCGGTGGGGGGGCTGGCACAGATACGCAGTATTTT
.	TRBV7-9	TRBD1	TRBJ1-4	CASRPGQFEKLFF	TGTGCCAGCAGGCCGGGACAGTTTGAAAAACTGTTTTTT
.	TRBV6-5	TRBD1	TRBJ2-7	CASRDRGYF	TGTGCCAGCAGAGACAGGGGGTACTTC
.	TRBV2	.	TRBJ1-3	CASSYGGTTGNTIYF	TGTGCCAGCAGTTATGGCGGGACTACTGGAAACACCATATATTTT
.	TRBV27	.	TRBJ2-3	CASSPLRRTDTQYF	TGTGCCAGCAGTCCCCTCAGGCGCACAGATACGCAGTATTTT
.	TRBV18	.	TRBJ2-7	CASSSEAREREQYF	TGTGCCAGCTCGTCAGAGGCGAGAGAAAGGGAGCAGTACTTC
.	TRBV4-1	.	TRBJ2-5	CASSKGGDQYF	TGCGCCAGCAGCAAGGGGGGAGACCAGTACTTC